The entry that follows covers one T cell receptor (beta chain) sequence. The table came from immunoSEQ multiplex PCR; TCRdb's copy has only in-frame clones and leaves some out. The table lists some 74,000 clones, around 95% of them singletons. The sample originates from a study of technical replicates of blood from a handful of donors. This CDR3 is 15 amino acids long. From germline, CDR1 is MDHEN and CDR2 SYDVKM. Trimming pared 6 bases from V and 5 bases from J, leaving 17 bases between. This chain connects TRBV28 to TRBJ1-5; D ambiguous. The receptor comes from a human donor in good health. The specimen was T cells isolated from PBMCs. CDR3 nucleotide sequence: TGTGCCAGCAGGGGTTCCCTCTTGAGGGATCAGCCCCAGCATTTT. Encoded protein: CASRGSLLRDQPQHF. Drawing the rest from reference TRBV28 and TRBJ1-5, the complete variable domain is DVKVTQSSRYLVKRTGEKVFLECVQDMDHENMFWYRQDPGLGLRLIYFSYDVKMKEKGDIPEGYSVSREKKERFSLILESASTNQTSMYLCASRGSLLRDQPQHFGDGTRLSIL.